Listed below are T cell receptor beta chains from one sample, sequenced in a study of blood T cell repertoires in COVID-19. Libraries were prepared by immunoSEQ multiplex PCR; TCRdb keeps only in-frame clonotypes and omits some of them. Among some 150,000 clones listed, 65% to 90% were seen once. Sequencing was performed on PBMCs or T cells enriched from blood (not recorded which). The receptors come from a man aged 45-65 years who had recovered from COVID-19. Both conserved end residues are part of each CDR3. The order of the fields is J gene, D gene, clone size, V gene, CDR3 DNA, CDR3 protein. The D gene is left open where the match is weak. Not every row has a clone size; where given, it reads once, few, many or a size class.

J: TRBJ1-2; D: -; size: few; V: TRBV24-1; DNA: TGTGCCACCAGTAGAGGACAGTCTAACTATGGCTACACCTTC; CDR3: CATSRGQSNYGYTF
J: TRBJ2-1; D: -; size: -; V: TRBV21-1; DNA: TGTGCCAGCAGCAAAGTGCGAAATAGACAGGGGGATAGAAGGGGATGGTGCTTATACAATGAGCAGTTCTTC; CDR3: CASSKVRNRQGDRRGWCLYNEQFF
J: TRBJ2-5; D: -; size: -; V: TRBV14; DNA: TGTGCCAGCAGCCCCCCTAGGGCAGTTCGGGGAGAGACCCAGTACTTC; CDR3: CASSPPRAVRGETQYF
J: TRBJ1-4; D: -; size: -; V: TRBV7-9; DNA: TGTGCCAGCAGCTTAGATAACAATAATGAAAAACTGTTTTTT; CDR3: CASSLDNNNEKLFF
J: TRBJ2-1; D: -; size: -; V: TRBV7-7; DNA: TGTGCTAGCAGCTTGAGGGGGTCCGATGAGCAGTTCTTC; CDR3: CASSLRGSDEQFF
J: TRBJ1-1; D: -; size: -; V: TRBV12-2; DNA: TGTGCAAGTCCCAGACCGGGACAGGGGGACACTGAAGCTTTCTTT; CDR3: CASPRPGQGDTEAFF
J: TRBJ1-1; D: TRBD1; size: few; V: TRBV7-9; DNA: TGTGCCAGCAGCTCCGACAGGGCCACTGAAGCTTTCTTT; CDR3: CASSSDRATEAFF
J: TRBJ2-3; D: TRBD1; size: -; V: TRBV11-2; DNA: TGTGCCAGCAGGTGGACAGGGCCGGTTCGAGGCACAGATACGCAGTATTTT; CDR3: CASRWTGPVRGTDTQYF
J: TRBJ1-1; D: TRBD1; size: -; V: TRBV7-3; DNA: TGTGCCAGCAGCCCCGGGACAGTCATGAACACTGAAGCTTTCTTT; CDR3: CASSPGTVMNTEAFF
J: TRBJ2-5; D: TRBD2; size: -; V: TRBV2; DNA: TGTGCCAGCAGTGGGGTTGGGACTAGACAAGAGACCCAGTACTTC; CDR3: CASSGVGTRQETQYF
J: TRBJ1-2; D: -; size: -; V: TRBV7-2; DNA: TGTGCCAGCAGCTTAGTGGGGGCTGGTAACTATGGCTACACCTTC; CDR3: CASSLVGAGNYGYTF
J: TRBJ1-1; D: TRBD1; size: -; V: TRBV7-2; DNA: TGTGCCAGCTCCCAGGGGGGGAACACTGAAGCTTTCTTT; CDR3: CASSQGGNTEAFF
J: TRBJ1-2; D: -; size: -; V: TRBV9; DNA: TGTGCCAGCGGAGGACGGTTCGTTGCTAACTATGGCTACACCTTC; CDR3: CASGGRFVANYGYTF
J: TRBJ2-1; D: -; size: -; V: TRBV4-2; DNA: TGTGCCAGCAGCCAAGATTTCCCGGACTACCTGAATGAGCAGTTCTTC; CDR3: CASSQDFPDYLNEQFF
J: TRBJ2-3; D: TRBD2; size: -; V: TRBV6-6; DNA: TGTGCCAGCACTCTTGGCGGGGGGGCTGATACGCAGTATTTT; CDR3: CASTLGGGADTQYF
J: TRBJ2-7; D: TRBD1; size: -; V: TRBV6-5; DNA: TGTGCCAGCAATACTTGGACAGGGCAATACGAGCAGTACTTC; CDR3: CASNTWTGQYEQYF
J: TRBJ1-1; D: TRBD1; size: -; V: TRBV7-8; DNA: TGTGCCAGCAGCTTGTCCGGGACAGGGGGCCTAAACACTGAAGCTTTCTTT; CDR3: CASSLSGTGGLNTEAFF
J: TRBJ1-2; D: -; size: -; V: TRBV5-1; DNA: TGCGCCAGCAGCTTATCTTCAGGGCCACAAGGGAATGGCTACACCTTC; CDR3: CASSLSSGPQGNGYTF
J: TRBJ2-5; D: TRBD2; size: -; V: TRBV10-3; DNA: TGTGCCATCAGTGCACTAGCGGGGGGAGAGACCCAGTACTTC; CDR3: CAISALAGGETQYF
J: TRBJ2-4; D: -; size: -; V: TRBV9; DNA: TGTGCCAGCAGCGTAGTTCCGGGAGCCAAAAACATTCAGTACTTC; CDR3: CASSVVPGAKNIQYF
J: TRBJ2-2; D: -; size: -; V: TRBV7-2; DNA: TGTGCCAGCAGCTTTTTCGGGATGAACACCGGGGAGCTGTTTTTT; CDR3: CASSFFGMNTGELFF
J: TRBJ2-5; D: TRBD1; size: -; V: TRBV18; DNA: TGTGCCAGCTCACTCGGGACAGGGGGCTGGGAGACCCAGTACTTC; CDR3: CASSLGTGGWETQYF
J: TRBJ1-4; D: -; size: -; V: TRBV4-2; DNA: TGTGCCAGCAGCCAATCAGCAGGGGCAGGTGAAAAACTGTTTTTT; CDR3: CASSQSAGAGEKLFF
J: TRBJ1-4; D: -; size: -; V: TRBV5-4; DNA: TGTGCCAGCAGCCCGCGGAGTAATGAAAAACTGTTTTTT; CDR3: CASSPRSNEKLFF
J: TRBJ1-1; D: TRBD1; size: -; V: TRBV9; DNA: TGTGCCAGCAAACGGGACAGGGGGCGCCGGACTGAAGCTTTCTTT; CDR3: CASKRDRGRRTEAFF
J: TRBJ2-7; D: -; size: -; V: TRBV19; DNA: TGTGCCAGTAGTATACAGGGCACTACCTACGAGCAGTACTTC; CDR3: CASSIQGTTYEQYF
J: TRBJ1-4; D: -; size: -; V: TRBV5-5; DNA: TGTGCCAGCAGCTTGTGGGGGCCTAGTGAAAAACTGTTTTTT; CDR3: CASSLWGPSEKLFF
J: TRBJ2-1; D: TRBD1; size: -; V: TRBV5-4; DNA: TGTGCCAGCAGCCGGGACAGGGCCTACAATGAGCAGTTCTTC; CDR3: CASSRDRAYNEQFF
J: TRBJ1-6; D: TRBD1; size: -; V: TRBV27; DNA: TGTGCCAGCAGTTTAATCACAGGGGGCCTATCTAATTCACCCCTCCACTTT; CDR3: CASSLITGGLSNSPLHF
J: TRBJ2-1; D: TRBD2; size: -; V: TRBV3-1/TRBV3-2; DNA: TGTGCCAGCAGCCAAGATCTAAGCGGGACCAATGAGCAGTTCTTC; CDR3: CASSQDLSGTNEQFF
J: TRBJ1-1; D: -; size: -; V: TRBV14; DNA: TGTGCCAGCAGCCAAGCCCTGAGGCGGGGGGCTTTCTTT; CDR3: CASSQALRRGAFF
J: TRBJ2-4; D: -; size: once; V: TRBV19; DNA: TGTGCCAGTAGTTCAGGGACATCCCTAGCCAAAAACATTCAGTACTTC; CDR3: CASSSGTSLAKNIQYF
J: TRBJ1-1; D: -; size: -; V: TRBV28; DNA: TGTGCCAGCAGTTCCCCAGCCAGGGGGAACACTGAAGCTTTCTTT; CDR3: CASSSPARGNTEAFF
J: TRBJ1-3; D: -; size: few; V: TRBV18; DNA: TGTGCCAGCTCACCACCGCAGGGCTCTGGAAACACCATATATTTT; CDR3: CASSPPQGSGNTIYF
J: TRBJ1-2; D: TRBD1; size: -; V: TRBV19; DNA: TGTGCCAGTAGCCGGGACAGCCCAACCTATGGCTACACCTTC; CDR3: CASSRDSPTYGYTF
J: TRBJ2-7; D: -; size: -; V: TRBV5-1; DNA: TGCGCCAGCAGCTTTTCTTCCTACGAGCAGTACTTC; CDR3: CASSFSSYEQYF
J: TRBJ1-5; D: -; size: -; V: TRBV6-5; DNA: TGTGCCAGACGGACAGATTCTAGCAATCAGCCCCAGCATTTT; CDR3: CARRTDSSNQPQHF
J: TRBJ2-1; D: TRBD2; size: -; V: TRBV15; DNA: TGTGCCACCAGCAGAGATCGTAGCGGGGGGGCCGAGAATGAGCAGTTCTTC; CDR3: CATSRDRSGGAENEQFF
J: TRBJ2-4; D: -; size: -; V: TRBV24-1; DNA: TGTGCCACCAGTGATTCTGCCCGGGACTTAAACATTCAGTACTTC; CDR3: CATSDSARDLNIQYF
J: TRBJ1-1; D: -; size: -; V: TRBV3-1/TRBV3-2; DNA: TGTGCCAGCAGCCCGGGTGGCGGTGAAGCTTTCTTT; CDR3: CASSPGGGEAFF
J: TRBJ1-5; D: TRBD1; size: -; V: TRBV4-1; DNA: TGCGCCAGCAGCCCTCGGACAGGGGTCGGGCAGCCCCAGCATTTT; CDR3: CASSPRTGVGQPQHF
J: TRBJ2-7; D: TRBD1; size: -; V: TRBV3-1/TRBV3-2; DNA: TGTGCCAGCAGCAACGCCGGGACAGGGGGCTACGAGCAGTACTTC; CDR3: CASSNAGTGGYEQYF
J: TRBJ2-2; D: TRBD1; size: -; V: TRBV4-1; DNA: TGCGCCAGCAGCACCCGGACAGGGGGCGACACCGGGGAGCTGTTTTTT; CDR3: CASSTRTGGDTGELFF
J: TRBJ1-5; D: -; size: few; V: TRBV10-3; DNA: TGTGCCATCAGTGACCTTAATAGCAATCAGCCCCAGCATTTT; CDR3: CAISDLNSNQPQHF
J: TRBJ2-6; D: -; size: -; V: TRBV6-8; DNA: TGTGCCAGCAGAAGGCGAACCTCACTATCTGGGGCCAACGTCCTGACTTTC; CDR3: CASRRRTSLSGANVLTF
J: TRBJ2-2; D: -; size: -; V: TRBV12-5; DNA: TGTGCTAGTGGCCGACTAGGCCGTGGCACCGGGGAGCTGTTTTTT; CDR3: CASGRLGRGTGELFF
J: TRBJ1-1; D: -; size: -; V: TRBV2; DNA: TGTGCCAGCAGTGCCTCAGGGGTAGGGATAGGCACTGAAGCTTTCTTT; CDR3: CASSASGVGIGTEAFF
J: TRBJ1-5; D: TRBD1; size: -; V: TRBV30; DNA: TGTGCCTGGAGTGTAAGGGGGCTTGGTAGCAATCAGCCCCAGCATTTT; CDR3: CAWSVRGLGSNQPQHF